This T cell receptor (beta chain) was identified in a study of identical twins. TCRdb fed the 5' RACE reads into MiXCR, producing one record per CDR3 protein. The table shows more than 600,000 distinct CDR3 sequences, with roughly 18% occurring only once. The study, taken as a whole, reports: For cord blood, abundant beta clonotypes had fewer insertions, unlike memory repertoires, which showed none.

The CDR3 extends over 16 amino acids. V lost 1 base to trimming and J lost 10 bases; unmatched junction nucleotides: 7. This clonotype was observed a few times. Its target is not known. The same sample was also studied in work on T cells expressing NK-cell markers. From that second work: Four donors' CD3+CD56-NKG2C+ cells were dominated by the same clonotypes.

The sample consisted of PBMCs. The V and J genes are TRBV12-3 or TRBV12-4 and TRBJ2-1; 13 positions match TRBD2. The source is a woman between 18 and 30 years old in good health. The CDR3 nucleotides read TGTGCCAGCAGTTTAGGGGGGACTAGCGGGGTCCAAGAGCAGTTCTTC. Amino acid sequence: CASSLGGTSGVQEQFF.